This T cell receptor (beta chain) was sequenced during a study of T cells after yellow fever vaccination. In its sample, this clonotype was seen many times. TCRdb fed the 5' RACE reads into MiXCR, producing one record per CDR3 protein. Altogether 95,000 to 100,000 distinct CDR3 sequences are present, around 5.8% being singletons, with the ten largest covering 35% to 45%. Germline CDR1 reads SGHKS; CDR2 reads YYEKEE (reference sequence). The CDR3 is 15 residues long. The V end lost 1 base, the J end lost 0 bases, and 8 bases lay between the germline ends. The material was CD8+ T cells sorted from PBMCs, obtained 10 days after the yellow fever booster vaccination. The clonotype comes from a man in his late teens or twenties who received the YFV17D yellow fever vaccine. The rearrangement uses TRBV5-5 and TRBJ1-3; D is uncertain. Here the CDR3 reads CASSLRRSSGNTIYF. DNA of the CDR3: TGTGCCAGCAGCTTGAGGCGGAGCTCTGGAAACACCATATATTTT.